Sequencing of this T cell receptor beta chain was carried out in a study of control samples from healthy donors and cancer patients. The table came from immunoSEQ multiplex PCR; TCRdb's copy has only in-frame clones and leaves some out. The top ten clones hold over 1.2% of a sample with 200,000 to 250,000 clones, about 93% of them seen once. The CDR3 extends over 14 amino acids. Trimming cost V 3 bases and J 7 bases, with 15 bases left between them. The germline V gene has CDR1 MNHEY and CDR2 SMNVEV (reference sequence). The rearrangement uses TRBV27 and TRBJ1-1; weak D call: TRBD1 (5 bases). The sequence came from a man in his forties or fifties in good health. Source material: blood. CDR3 sequence: CASSFRGRGIEAFF. The DNA for the CDR3 is TGTGCCAGCAGTTTTAGGGGCCGGGGTATTGAAGCTTTCTTT.